This is a list of T cell receptor beta chains from one sample in a study of T cells after yellow fever vaccination. TCRdb re-called the 5' RACE reads through MiXCR, storing one row per CDR3 protein. The sample lists about 210,000 distinct CDR3 sequences; approximately 3% were seen once. The source was CD4+ T cells sorted from PBMCs, collected 10 days after the yellow fever booster vaccination. The receptor source for this set is a man between 18 and 29 years old who received the YFV17D yellow fever vaccine. The CDR3 runs from the conserved cysteine through the conserved F or W. A D gene is named only where the DNA matches it firmly. Only part of the rows carry a size: once, few, many, or a class if the clone is expanded.

abundance: many
j_gene: TRBJ1-1
d_gene: TRBD1
v_gene: TRBV4-2
CDR3nt: TGTGCCAGCAGCCCCCAGGACAGGGGGGATGAAGCTTTCTTT
CDR3aa: CASSPQDRGDEAFF

abundance: few
j_gene: TRBJ2-2
d_gene: NA
v_gene: TRBV12-3/TRBV12-4
CDR3nt: TGTGCCAGCAGTTTACCGGGAACCGGGGAGCTGTTTTTT
CDR3aa: CASSLPGTGELFF

abundance: many
j_gene: TRBJ2-1
d_gene: TRBD1
v_gene: TRBV19
CDR3nt: TGTGCCAGTAGAAGACAGGGGGGGTCCTACAATGAGCAGTTCTTC
CDR3aa: CASRRQGGSYNEQFF

abundance: NA
j_gene: TRBJ1-2
d_gene: NA
v_gene: TRBV28
CDR3nt: TGTGCCAGCAGTACTATAATTTGGGACAAGAACTATGGCTACACCTTC
CDR3aa: CASSTIIWDKNYGYTF

abundance: NA
j_gene: TRBJ2-1
d_gene: NA
v_gene: TRBV3-1
CDR3nt: TGTGCCAGCAGCTCATACCTCTACACTGAGCAGTTCTTC
CDR3aa: CASSSYLYTEQFF

abundance: many
j_gene: TRBJ1-5
d_gene: NA
v_gene: TRBV10-3
CDR3nt: TGTGCCACCCTGCCCGGGAAGGATCAGCCCCAGCATTTT
CDR3aa: CATLPGKDQPQHF

abundance: NA
j_gene: TRBJ1-2
d_gene: NA
v_gene: TRBV6-6
CDR3nt: TGTGCCAGCAGTTCCTCCGGGACTAACTATGGCTACACCTTC
CDR3aa: CASSSSGTNYGYTF

abundance: few
j_gene: TRBJ2-6
d_gene: NA
v_gene: TRBV29-1
CDR3nt: TGCAGCGTTGACCGGGGCCCGCGTGGGGCCAACGTCCTGACTTTC
CDR3aa: CSVDRGPRGANVLTF

abundance: few
j_gene: TRBJ1-2
d_gene: NA
v_gene: TRBV7-3
CDR3nt: TGTGCCAGCAGTGGAAATCAGGGATATGGCTACACCTTC
CDR3aa: CASSGNQGYGYTF

abundance: few
j_gene: TRBJ1-3
d_gene: NA
v_gene: TRBV20-1
CDR3nt: TGCAGTGCTAGGATAGGAACCTCTGGAAACACCATATATTTT
CDR3aa: CSARIGTSGNTIYF

abundance: many
j_gene: TRBJ2-5
d_gene: NA
v_gene: TRBV12-3/TRBV12-4
CDR3nt: TGTGCCAGCAGTCCACACGCGGAGACCCAGTACTTC
CDR3aa: CASSPHAETQYF

abundance: NA
j_gene: TRBJ1-5
d_gene: TRBD1
v_gene: TRBV19
CDR3nt: TGTGCCAGTAGTATAACCGGGACAGGGGTCAATCAGCCCCAGCATTTT
CDR3aa: CASSITGTGVNQPQHF

abundance: NA
j_gene: TRBJ1-2
d_gene: NA
v_gene: TRBV12-3/TRBV12-4
CDR3nt: TGTGCCAGCAGTTTATCAGGGGCTGGCTATGGCTACACCTTC
CDR3aa: CASSLSGAGYGYTF

abundance: NA
j_gene: TRBJ2-3
d_gene: NA
v_gene: TRBV10-3
CDR3nt: TGTGCCACGACAGAAAATCCGGGAGATACGCAGTATTTT
CDR3aa: CATTENPGDTQYF

abundance: NA
j_gene: TRBJ2-3
d_gene: TRBD2
v_gene: TRBV20-1
CDR3nt: TGCAGTGCTCCTAGCGGAATACCCACAGATACGCAGTATTTT
CDR3aa: CSAPSGIPTDTQYF

abundance: many
j_gene: TRBJ2-5
d_gene: TRBD1
v_gene: TRBV6-5
CDR3nt: TGTGCCAGCCGAGGGACAGGAGACCAAGAGACCCAGTACTTC
CDR3aa: CASRGTGDQETQYF

abundance: many
j_gene: TRBJ1-6
d_gene: TRBD1
v_gene: TRBV5-4
CDR3nt: TGTGCCAGCAGCAGCCGGGACAGGGGGCAATCACCCCTCCACTTT
CDR3aa: CASSSRDRGQSPLHF

abundance: many
j_gene: TRBJ1-2
d_gene: TRBD1
v_gene: TRBV6-5
CDR3nt: TGTGCCAGCAGCCCCGTGGGGGACAGCTATGGCTACACCTTC
CDR3aa: CASSPVGDSYGYTF

abundance: few
j_gene: TRBJ1-5
d_gene: NA
v_gene: TRBV7-2
CDR3nt: TGTGCCAGCAGCTTAGTTTGGCAGATCAATCAGCCCCAGCATTTT
CDR3aa: CASSLVWQINQPQHF

abundance: many
j_gene: TRBJ1-2
d_gene: NA
v_gene: TRBV28
CDR3nt: TGTGCCAGCGGAGGGAGGGCCGCTAACTATGGCTACACCTTC
CDR3aa: CASGGRAANYGYTF

abundance: NA
j_gene: TRBJ1-1
d_gene: NA
v_gene: TRBV11-2
CDR3nt: TGTGCCAGCAGCGGGAGGCGCACTGAAGCTTTCTTT
CDR3aa: CASSGRRTEAFF

abundance: few
j_gene: TRBJ1-4
d_gene: TRBD1
v_gene: TRBV3-1
CDR3nt: TGTGCCAGCAGCCAAGATAGGGGGCGAATTCCCCTTAATGAAAAACTGTTTTTT
CDR3aa: CASSQDRGRIPLNEKLFF

abundance: many
j_gene: TRBJ1-1
d_gene: NA
v_gene: TRBV20-1
CDR3nt: TGCAGTGCTCGCCGGGCCCCCGCCCAGCCTGAAGCTTTCTTT
CDR3aa: CSARRAPAQPEAFF

abundance: few
j_gene: TRBJ2-7
d_gene: TRBD2
v_gene: TRBV19
CDR3nt: TGTGCCAGTAGTATAGATGGCGGGGGGAACTACGAGCAGTACTTC
CDR3aa: CASSIDGGGNYEQYF

abundance: NA
j_gene: TRBJ2-1
d_gene: NA
v_gene: TRBV3-1
CDR3nt: TGTGCCAGCAGCCCCTCCCCAAGGGGAATGAGTGAGCAGTTCTTC
CDR3aa: CASSPSPRGMSEQFF

abundance: many
j_gene: TRBJ1-5
d_gene: NA
v_gene: TRBV3-1
CDR3nt: TGTGCCAGCAGCCAGGGGGGAATTCAGCCCCAGCATTTT
CDR3aa: CASSQGGIQPQHF

abundance: few
j_gene: TRBJ2-5
d_gene: TRBD2
v_gene: TRBV2
CDR3nt: TGTGCCAGCAGATCGAGACTAGCGGGGACGGAGACCCAGTACTTC
CDR3aa: CASRSRLAGTETQYF

abundance: many
j_gene: TRBJ1-2
d_gene: TRBD1
v_gene: TRBV20-1
CDR3nt: TGCAGTGCTAGAGATGGTAGGGGGCCGGATGGCTACACCTTC
CDR3aa: CSARDGRGPDGYTF

abundance: many
j_gene: TRBJ2-1
d_gene: NA
v_gene: TRBV15
CDR3nt: TGTGCCACCAGCAGAGGACGGGCCGGTGAGCAGTTCTTC
CDR3aa: CATSRGRAGEQFF

abundance: NA
j_gene: TRBJ2-1
d_gene: NA
v_gene: TRBV5-1
CDR3nt: TGCGCCAGCAGCTCCGCCCCCCAGTCCTACAATGAGCAGTTCTTC
CDR3aa: CASSSAPQSYNEQFF

abundance: few
j_gene: TRBJ2-5
d_gene: TRBD1
v_gene: TRBV5-6
CDR3nt: TGTGCCAGCAGCTTCCGGGACAGGGGGCTTTATGGAGAGACCCAGTACTTC
CDR3aa: CASSFRDRGLYGETQYF

abundance: many
j_gene: TRBJ1-2
d_gene: TRBD1
v_gene: TRBV20-1
CDR3nt: TGCAGTGCTAGAGATAGGACAGGGTTTAACTATGGCTACACCTTC
CDR3aa: CSARDRTGFNYGYTF

abundance: few
j_gene: TRBJ2-2
d_gene: NA
v_gene: TRBV19
CDR3nt: TGTGCCAGTTGCAAACAGGTGCCCGGGGAGCTGTTTTTT
CDR3aa: CASCKQVPGELFF

abundance: many
j_gene: TRBJ2-5
d_gene: NA
v_gene: TRBV7-2
CDR3nt: TGTGCCAGCAGCTATTACCGGGTCTCGAAAGAGACCCAGTACTTC
CDR3aa: CASSYYRVSKETQYF

abundance: many
j_gene: TRBJ1-5
d_gene: NA
v_gene: TRBV7-2
CDR3nt: TGTGCCAGCAGCTTTTCAGAGAATCAGCCCCAGCATTTT
CDR3aa: CASSFSENQPQHF

abundance: NA
j_gene: TRBJ1-1
d_gene: NA
v_gene: TRBV4-3
CDR3nt: TGCGCCAGCAGCCAAGAAAGGCGTTACAGTTCGGCAGCTTTCTTT
CDR3aa: CASSQERRYSSAAFF

abundance: NA
j_gene: TRBJ1-2
d_gene: NA
v_gene: TRBV27
CDR3nt: TGTGCCAGCAGTTTTATGGGGGCATATGGCTACACCTTC
CDR3aa: CASSFMGAYGYTF

abundance: NA
j_gene: TRBJ1-6
d_gene: TRBD1
v_gene: TRBV7-9
CDR3nt: TGTGCCAGCAGCGAATCCCAGGGGGTCGGTTCACCCCTCCACTTT
CDR3aa: CASSESQGVGSPLHF

abundance: few
j_gene: TRBJ1-2
d_gene: NA
v_gene: TRBV20-1
CDR3nt: TGCAGTGCTAGAGATACCGGCGGCAGGAAGGATGGCTACACCTTC
CDR3aa: CSARDTGGRKDGYTF

abundance: NA
j_gene: TRBJ1-6
d_gene: TRBD1
v_gene: TRBV5-1
CDR3nt: TGCGCCAGCAGCTACGACAGGGGAAATTCACCCCTCCACTTT
CDR3aa: CASSYDRGNSPLHF

abundance: few
j_gene: TRBJ2-2
d_gene: NA
v_gene: TRBV6-6
CDR3nt: TGTGCCAGCAGCCGACAGGCGAACACCGGGGAGCTGTTTTTT
CDR3aa: CASSRQANTGELFF

abundance: many
j_gene: TRBJ2-3
d_gene: NA
v_gene: TRBV10-3
CDR3nt: TGTGCCATCAGTGATTCGGACAAGGGCACAGATACGCAGTATTTT
CDR3aa: CAISDSDKGTDTQYF

abundance: many
j_gene: TRBJ2-1
d_gene: NA
v_gene: TRBV6-2/TRBV6-3
CDR3nt: TGTGCCAGCAGTTACGCCAATCTCCACAATGAGCAGTTCTTC
CDR3aa: CASSYANLHNEQFF

abundance: few
j_gene: TRBJ1-3
d_gene: NA
v_gene: TRBV4-2
CDR3nt: TGTGCCAGCAGCCATTCCTCTGGAAACACCATATATTTT
CDR3aa: CASSHSSGNTIYF

abundance: NA
j_gene: TRBJ1-1
d_gene: NA
v_gene: TRBV28
CDR3nt: TGTGCCAGCAGTTGGGGGGTAAGCACTGAAGCTTTCTTT
CDR3aa: CASSWGVSTEAFF

abundance: many
j_gene: TRBJ1-5
d_gene: NA
v_gene: TRBV12-3/TRBV12-4
CDR3nt: TGTGCCAGCAGGAGGGGACGAGGAGATCAGCCCCAGCATTTT
CDR3aa: CASRRGRGDQPQHF

abundance: many
j_gene: TRBJ2-6
d_gene: NA
v_gene: TRBV7-2
CDR3nt: TGTGCCAGCAGCTTAACATGGGGCTCTGGGGCCAACGTCCTGACTTTC
CDR3aa: CASSLTWGSGANVLTF

abundance: NA
j_gene: TRBJ2-5
d_gene: NA
v_gene: TRBV5-5
CDR3nt: TGTGCCAGCAGCTTGCTTACATTTTCGCGCCAAGAGACCCAGTACTTC
CDR3aa: CASSLLTFSRQETQYF

abundance: once
j_gene: TRBJ1-2
d_gene: TRBD1
v_gene: TRBV2
CDR3nt: TGTGCCAGCAGTCCAACGTGGACAGGGGATGGCTTCACCTTC
CDR3aa: CASSPTWTGDGFTF

abundance: many
j_gene: TRBJ1-1
d_gene: NA
v_gene: TRBV5-1
CDR3nt: TGCGCCAGCAGCTTAGGAGGGGCTGATAACACTGAAGCTTTCTTT
CDR3aa: CASSLGGADNTEAFF

abundance: many
j_gene: TRBJ2-1
d_gene: TRBD2
v_gene: TRBV11-2
CDR3nt: TGTGCCAGCAGCTTCGCGGGGGGTGATGAGCAGTTCTTC
CDR3aa: CASSFAGGDEQFF

abundance: many
j_gene: TRBJ2-5
d_gene: NA
v_gene: TRBV7-2
CDR3nt: TGTGCCTCCTCTGCGGAAGAGACCCAGTACTTC
CDR3aa: CASSAEETQYF

abundance: few
j_gene: TRBJ1-5
d_gene: NA
v_gene: TRBV18
CDR3nt: TGTGCCAGCTCACCAGAACAGACCGAGGGGCCCCAGCATTTT
CDR3aa: CASSPEQTEGPQHF

abundance: NA
j_gene: TRBJ1-3
d_gene: TRBD1
v_gene: TRBV6-5
CDR3nt: TGTGCCAGCGGATTCCCGGGACAGGCTGGAAACACCATATATTTT
CDR3aa: CASGFPGQAGNTIYF

abundance: many
j_gene: TRBJ1-1
d_gene: NA
v_gene: TRBV5-1
CDR3nt: TGCGCCAGCAGCTTGGGGGTCGGGGGATCGGACACTGAAGCTTTCTTT
CDR3aa: CASSLGVGGSDTEAFF

abundance: few
j_gene: TRBJ1-1
d_gene: TRBD1
v_gene: TRBV18
CDR3nt: TGTGCCAGCTCACCACTCCGGGACAGGGTTAACACTGAAGCTTTCTTT
CDR3aa: CASSPLRDRVNTEAFF

abundance: few
j_gene: TRBJ1-3
d_gene: NA
v_gene: TRBV7-9
CDR3nt: TGTGCCAGCACTCAGTTGTTGGCTGGAAACACCATATATTTT
CDR3aa: CASTQLLAGNTIYF

abundance: many
j_gene: TRBJ1-2
d_gene: TRBD1
v_gene: TRBV7-2
CDR3nt: TGTGCCAGCACCAACACCCTACAGGGGAACTATGGCTACACCTTC
CDR3aa: CASTNTLQGNYGYTF

abundance: NA
j_gene: TRBJ1-3
d_gene: NA
v_gene: TRBV5-8
CDR3nt: TGTGCCAGCAGCTTGGGTGCAGGGGGAAACACCATATATTTT
CDR3aa: CASSLGAGGNTIYF